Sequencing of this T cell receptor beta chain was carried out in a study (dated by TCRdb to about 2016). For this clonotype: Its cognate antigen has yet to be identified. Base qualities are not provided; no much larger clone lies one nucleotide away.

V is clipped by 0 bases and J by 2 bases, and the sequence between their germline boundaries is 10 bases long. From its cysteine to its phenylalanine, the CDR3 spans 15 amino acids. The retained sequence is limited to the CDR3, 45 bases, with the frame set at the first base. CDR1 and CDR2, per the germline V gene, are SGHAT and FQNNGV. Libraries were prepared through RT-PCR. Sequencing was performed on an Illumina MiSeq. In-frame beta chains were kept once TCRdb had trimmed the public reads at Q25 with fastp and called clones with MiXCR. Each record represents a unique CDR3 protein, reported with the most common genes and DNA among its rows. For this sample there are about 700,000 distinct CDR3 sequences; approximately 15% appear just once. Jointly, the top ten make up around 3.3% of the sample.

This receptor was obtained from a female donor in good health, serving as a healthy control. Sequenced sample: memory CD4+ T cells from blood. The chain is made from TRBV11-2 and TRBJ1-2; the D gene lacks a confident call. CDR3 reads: CASSLDPGLNYGYTF. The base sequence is TGTGCCAGCAGCTTAGACCCGGGCCTGAACTATGGCTACACCTTC.